One T cell receptor (beta chain) is described in this entry. The table came from immunoSEQ multiplex PCR; TCRdb's copy has only in-frame clones and leaves some out. This sample carries about 96,000 clones, 85% to 95% of them seen once, and the ten largest clones take approximately 7.9%. These data come from a study of control samples from healthy donors and cancer patients. V trimming: 0 bases; J trimming: 4 bases; junction bases outside the gene matches: 2. This CDR3 spans 15 amino acids. From germline, CDR1 is KGHSH and CDR2 LQKENI. The J gene is TRBJ1-3, the V gene TRBV18; 8 nucleotides match TRBD1. The clonotype comes from a man aged 18 to 29 in good health. The sample comprised blood. The CDR3 sequence: CASSPPDRAGNTIYF. CDR3 coding DNA: TGTGCCAGCTCACCACCGGACAGGGCCGGAAACACCATATATTTT.